Sequencing of this T cell receptor beta chain was carried out in a study (dated by TCRdb to between 2021 and 2024). For TCR beta sequencing, genomic DNA was taken from unsorted PBMCs, and those PBMCs had been isolated from peripheral blood. From the cysteine up to the phenylalanine, the CDR3 has a length of 15 residues. Only CDR3 DNA is held: 45 bases, read in frame from base 1. V lost 1 base and J lost 2 bases, and the count of bases not matched to a germline gene is 1. The germline V gene (reference sequence) gives CDR1 as MNHEY and CDR2 as SMNVEV. On this clone: Its target antigen remains unknown. One base away there is no much larger clone; base qualities are not given.

Summary of the overall study and its limitations: According to the authors, more investigation is needed, including longitudinal sampling and evaluation of a control group.

Survey-level sequencing on the immunoSEQ platform was used to profile the TCR beta chain repertoires. The authors' analysis ran thus. Repertoire diversity was quantified as the inverse Simpson index, and CDR3 amino acid length spectratypes and V-J pairing frequencies were compared. TCR beta CDR3 sequences were matched against VDJdb to annotate clonotypes specific to SARS-CoV-2, CMV, influenza A and EBV. This is the immuneACCESS table as TCRdb keeps it, with only in-frame sequences that have V and J called. A part of the clones is gone; compared with another copy, unresolved V genes explain less than half, and the rest is unexplained. V, J and clone size derive from that table, while D and trimming were established from the DNA sequence. A total of under 90,000 clones appear in this sample, around 95% of them only once. The ten largest clones take up roughly 4.2% of the sample.

The V and J segments used are TRBV27 and TRBJ2-7; 11 central nucleotides agree with TRBD1. The sequencing sample was made of PBMCs. The receptor was isolated from a middle-aged man with rheumatoid arthritis. The sequenced DNA is TGTGCCAGCAGTTTATTGGGACAGGGGGCCTACGAGCAGTACTTC. This sequence encodes CASSLLGQGAYEQYF.